The sequence of this TCR beta chain was determined in a study of tumor and adjacent non-tumor tissue in lung cancer. Whole-study context: Histology: around 13 adenocarcinoma, a couple of squamous cell carcinoma, 1 small cell lung cancer. Whole-study results and caveats: TCR diversity was significantly greater in tumor than normal lung tissue. In normal lung, the top 100 clones were significantly more dominant than in tumor.

No cell sorting was done before RNA was extracted from the tissue. Donors were chemotherapy-naive, newly diagnosed lung cancer surgical patients in China, August–late 2014. TCRbeta libraries were built with three rounds of nested PCR, modified from ARM-PCR. In TCRdb, the multiplex PCR reads were re-called with MiXCR into one record per CDR3 protein. The sample includes 60,000 to 95,000 distinct CDR3 sequences, more than 60% of them seen just once. With regard to this clonotype: The antigen remains undetermined. Mismatch with germline at one junction end may stem from a read error.

CDR1 and CDR2 from the germline V gene are MNHEY and SVGAGI. This CDR3 has 14 amino acids. The specimen was lung tumor tissue. The sequence came from a woman in her fifties or sixties with non-small cell lung cancer. This chain links TRBV6-5 with TRBJ2-2; D possibly uses TRBD1 or TRBD2 (5 bases each). The CDR3 loop reads CTSSYSGGTGELFF. CDR3 coding DNA: TGTACCAGCAGTTACTCTGGGGGCACCGGGGAGCTGTTTTTT.